This T cell receptor (beta chain) stems from a study of T cell responses to AZD1222 COVID-19 vaccine. Repertoires were generated with immunoSEQ multiplex PCR, while TCRdb's copy carries only in-frame clones and drops some. The sample lists about 120,000 clones; 75% to 95% were seen once. Points from the study as a whole: Among the donors, most were white British and more were female, and clonal diversity was possibly underestimated. Repertoire collection took place solely once the T cell response had peaked.

The CDR3 loop spans 14 amino acids. CDR1 is SGDLS, CDR2 YYNGEE, per germline. Trimming took off 4 bases at V and 0 bases at J, with 8 bases between the two ends. As regards this clone: Its antigen remains unknown.

This TCR derives from an adult who received the MenACWY meningococcal vaccine as a control. The chain has TRBV9 and TRBJ1-3; D gene unclear. Here the sequenced sample was peripheral blood, taken 28 days after the second dose of the MenACWY control vaccine. CDR3 DNA: TGTGCCAGCAGCTCCGTAGGCTCTGGAAACACCATATATTTT. This codes for CASSSVGSGNTIYF. Using reference TRBV9 and TRBJ1-3 for the parts outside the CDR3, the full variable domain is DSGVTQTPKHLITATGQRVTLRCSPRSGDLSVYWYQQSLDQGLQFLIQYYNGEERAKGNILERFSAQQFPDLHSELNLSSLELGDSALYFCASSSVGSGNTIYFGEGSWLTVV.